Below, 3 T cell receptor beta chains from the same sample are listed, as sequenced in a study of ipilimumab plus nivolumab after autologous stem cell transplantation (dated by TCRdb to the early 2020s). Receptor libraries were prepared by the immunoSEQ multiplex PCR assay. TCRdb took this table from immuneACCESS and kept in-frame rearrangements with V and J called. Such tables lack part of the clones; where checked against another copy, unresolved V genes explain under half of the gap, and the rest is unexplained. The sample data list about 17,000 clones, and 70% to 85% of these were observed just once. Clones ranked in the top ten supply less than 40% of the sample. The sample was PBMCs, taken in a trial of ipilimumab plus nivolumab as post-transplant consolidation. The receptors here all came from a male donor with diffuse large B-cell lymphoma.

The chain uses TRBV19 and TRBJ1-2; D unclear. CDR1 and CDR2 (germline): LNHDA, SQIVND (reference sequence). This CDR3 contains 12 residues. Trimming took off 5 bases at V and 12 bases at J, with 16 bases between the two ends. The CDR3: CASSRDTGGHTF. DNA for the CDR3: TGTGCCAGTAGTCGCGACACTGGCGGCCACACCTTC.

V and J are TRBV6-1 and TRBJ1-2; tentative D call: TRBD1 (5 bases). Germline V gives CDR1 MNHNS, CDR2 SASEGT. Trimming removed 6 bases from V and 4 bases from J, with 15 bases in between. This CDR3 has 14 residues. The CDR3 coding sequence is TGTGCCAGCAGCGACAGTAACTTCGCCTATGGCTACACCTTC. This translates into CASSDSNFAYGYTF.

The chain recombines TRBV10-3 with TRBJ2-3; 8 bases map to TRBD2. The CDR3 runs 14 residues. Germline V CDR1 and CDR2: ENHRY, SYGVKD. The V gene end was trimmed by 8 bases and the J gene end by 6 bases; junction bases not matched to a gene: 10. CDR3 sequence (DNA): TGTGCCATCGGGGGCGGGAGGCCTCCGGATACGCAGTATTTT. This codes for CAIGGGRPPDTQYF.